The source of this T cell receptor (beta chain) is a study of early T cells in non-severe SARS-CoV-2 infection (dated by TCRdb to the early 2020s). With respect to the entire study: Because TCR sequencing relied on bulk RNA taken from unsorted whole blood, pairing of alpha and beta chains was not possible.

Library creation used 5' RACE. TCRdb shows the sequencer as NextSeq 500. In the TCR library protocol, unique molecular identifiers were attached to individual cDNA molecules to correct for PCR bias and sequencing error. Both TCR alpha and beta chains were sequenced, and tight co-correlation was observed between alpha and beta sequence abundances in each sample. The source study handled its data this way. Decombinator V4 was used to perform V gene, J gene and CDR3 annotation of TCR sequences. TCRs were defined as expanded if a significant change between any two time points was detected under a Poisson model with p below 0.0001. TCR abundances were normalised to the total number of TCRs sequenced per sample and expressed as counts per million. MAIT TCRs were defined by TRAV1-2 paired with TRAJ12, TRAJ20 or TRAJ33, and iNKT TCRs by TRAV10 paired with TRAJ18. VDJdb, accessed 1 November 2021, was searched for CMV, EBV and SARS-CoV-2 annotated TCRs, with TCRs annotated for multiple antigens excluded. TCRdb reprocessed the public reads (quality trimming at Q25 with fastp, clone calling with MiXCR) and kept in-frame beta chains. Rows are combined by CDR3 protein, so each entry shows the most common genes and DNA. These V and J calls originate from TCRdb's pipeline instead of the authors' own analysis. This sample comprises over 60,000 distinct CDR3 sequences, over 9% of them detected only once. The ten largest account for roughly 3% of the sample.

In the germline V gene, CDR1 corresponds to MNHEY and CDR2 to SVGAGI. Trimming takes 6 bases from V and 2 bases from J, and the germline ends sit 11 bases apart. Counted from cysteine to phenylalanine, this CDR3 has 14 amino acids. Only the CDR3 region is kept as DNA, spanning 42 bases read in frame from base 1. Study-wide findings and limitations: VDJdb matching was skewed toward anti-spike CD8 responses, so virus-specific expansions were likely underestimated and private and CD4 specificities were missed.

A remark on this clonotype: Its antigen has not been determined. Base-call qualities are not available, and no considerably larger clone is one nucleotide away.

Set within a cohort of healthcare workers in London, UK, this nested case-control study involved weekly PCR testing of nasopharyngeal swabs along with blood sampling. Healthcare workers were recruited between 23 and 31 March 2020, during the week of the UK lockdown, and were followed weekly for up to about 16 weeks. The starting material was whole blood, obtained at baseline. Recombination joined TRBV6-5 with TRBJ1-5, and perhaps TRBD1 as D gene, on 6 matching bases. This receptor was identified in an adult who was a healthcare worker with PCR-confirmed SARS-CoV-2 infection or an uninfected control (not recorded which). Read as DNA, the sequence is TGTGCCAGCAGAATGGGGGCTGGCAATCAGCCCCAGCATTTT. It is translated as CASRMGAGNQPQHF.